The present TCR beta chain was sequenced within a study of T cells after somatic rescue of genetic block. Libraries were prepared by immunoSEQ multiplex PCR; TCRdb keeps only in-frame clonotypes and omits some of them. Of approximately 110,000 clones in the sample, around nine tenths were seen once. This CDR3 spans 15 amino acids. Germline lookup yields CDR1 SGDLS and CDR2 YYNGEE. Trimming removed 4 bases from V and 2 bases from J; junction bases left unmatched: 7. The V call is TRBV9, the J call TRBJ2-3; 7 nucleotides line up with TRBD2. This sequence originates from a woman between 18 and 29 years old. The specimen was peripheral blood mononuclear cells (PBMCs). The CDR3 protein is CASSPTSTFTDTQYF. CDR3 DNA sequence: TGTGCCAGCAGCCCGACTAGCACTTTCACAGATACGCAGTATTTT.